This TCR beta chain was profiled in a study of circulating and synovial CD4+ cells in juvenile arthritis. Study-level findings and limits: Measured synovium overlap likely understates the true shared repertoire.

Only in-frame clones appear in the TCRdb table, and some are missing; sequencing was by immunoSEQ multiplex PCR. The sample holds under 35,000 clones; around 95% are singletons and the top ten take approximately 0.17%. As regards this clone: Its specificity is not known.

Sequencing was done on a sample of CD4+ T cells from blood. The TCR sequence derives from a human donor with juvenile idiopathic arthritis.

This CDR3 is CASSLEGVVRTEAFF. The CDR3 bases are TGTGCCAGCAGCTTGGAAGGGGTAGTGAGGACTGAAGCTTTCTTT. The chain combines TRBV5-5 with TRBJ1-1; possible D gene TRBD1, 5 bases. There are 15 residues in the CDR3. Germline V gives CDR1 SGHKS, CDR2 YYEKEE (reference sequence). Trimming took 0 bases from V and 5 from J, leaving 14 bases between them.